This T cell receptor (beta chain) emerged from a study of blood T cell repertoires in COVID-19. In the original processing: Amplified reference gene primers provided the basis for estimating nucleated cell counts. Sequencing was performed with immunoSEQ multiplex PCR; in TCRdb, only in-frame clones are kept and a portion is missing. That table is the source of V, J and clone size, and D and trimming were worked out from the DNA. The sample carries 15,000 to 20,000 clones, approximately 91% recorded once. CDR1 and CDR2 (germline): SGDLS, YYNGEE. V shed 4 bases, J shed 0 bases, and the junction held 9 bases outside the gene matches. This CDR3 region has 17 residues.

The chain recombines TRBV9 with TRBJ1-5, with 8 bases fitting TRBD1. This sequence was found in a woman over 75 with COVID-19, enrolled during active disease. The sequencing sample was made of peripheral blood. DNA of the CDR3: TGTGCCAGCAGCCCCGGACAGGGACTTGTTAGCAATCAGCCCCAGCATTTT. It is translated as CASSPGQGLVSNQPQHF. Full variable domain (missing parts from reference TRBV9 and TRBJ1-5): DSGVTQTPKHLITATGQRVTLRCSPRSGDLSVYWYQQSLDQGLQFLIQYYNGEERAKGNILERFSAQQFPDLHSELNLSSLELGDSALYFCASSPGQGLVSNQPQHFGDGTRLSIL.